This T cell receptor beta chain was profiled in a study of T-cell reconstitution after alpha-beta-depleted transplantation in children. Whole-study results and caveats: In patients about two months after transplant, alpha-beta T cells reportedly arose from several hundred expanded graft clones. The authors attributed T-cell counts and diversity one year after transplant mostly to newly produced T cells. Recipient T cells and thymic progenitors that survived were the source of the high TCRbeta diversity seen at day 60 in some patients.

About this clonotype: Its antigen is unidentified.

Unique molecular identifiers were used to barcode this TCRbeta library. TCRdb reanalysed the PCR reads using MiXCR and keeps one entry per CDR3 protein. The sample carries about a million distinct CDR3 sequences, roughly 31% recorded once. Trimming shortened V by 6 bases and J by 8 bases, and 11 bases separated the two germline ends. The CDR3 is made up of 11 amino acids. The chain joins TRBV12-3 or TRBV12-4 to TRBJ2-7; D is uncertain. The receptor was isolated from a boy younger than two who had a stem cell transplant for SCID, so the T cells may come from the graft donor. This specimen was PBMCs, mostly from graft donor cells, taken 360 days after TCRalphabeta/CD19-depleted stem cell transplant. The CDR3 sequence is CASSHGFKQYF. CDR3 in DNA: TGTGCCAGCAGCCACGGTTTTAAGCAGTACTTC.